This T cell receptor beta chain appears in the sequencing data of a study of human T cells and chemical hapten exposure. Study information: Patients had diphenylcyclopropenone applied to the scalp weekly throughout the approximately 22-week study. Variability of per-sample TCR yields stemmed mainly from small differences in pooled library volume.

This clonotype was counted ten times or more. The CDR3 consists of 12 residues. Germline CDR1 reads MDHEN; CDR2 reads SYDVKM. V was trimmed by 8 bases and J by 3 bases, leaving 7 bases between them. The library put unique molecular identifiers onto individual cDNA molecules. TCRdb re-derived calls from the RACE reads in MiXCR, one entry per CDR3 protein. The data show some 79,000 distinct CDR3 sequences, with 10% to 14% seen just once and about 3.5% held by the top ten. Stated time point: patch test 3, about 24 weeks after DPC sensitization. Treatment defined: therapeutic diphenylcyclopropenone sensitization with weekly scalp DPC.

The chain recombines TRBV28 with TRBJ1-4; no clear D. The sequence was collected from a woman in her forties or fifties with alopecia areata. Some clones in this sample may be carry-over from other donors' samples. The sequencing here drew on whole blood, taken in connection with sensitization to the hapten diphenylcyclopropenone (DPC). The DNA for the CDR3 is TGTGCCAGCCTAAGCTCTAATGAAAAACTGTTTTTT. It yields the protein CASLSSNEKLFF. Drawing the rest from reference TRBV28 and TRBJ1-4, the complete variable domain is DVKVTQSSRYLVKRTGEKVFLECVQDMDHENMFWYRQDPGLGLRLIYFSYDVKMKEKGDIPEGYSVSREKKERFSLILESASTNQTSMYLCASLSSNEKLFFGSGTQLSVL.